Listed here are 14 T cell receptor beta chains from one sample, sequenced in a study of identical twins. A single record per CDR3 protein comes from TCRdb applying MiXCR to the 5' RACE reads. Of some 570,000 distinct CDR3 sequences listed, about 22% were seen once; the top ten hold around 0.48%. This same sample was also part of a study on yellow fever vaccine responses in identical twins.

Sequencing input: CD4+ T cells sorted from blood. The receptors were sampled from a woman between 18 and 29 years old in good health.

The J gene is TRBJ2-7, the V gene TRBV20-1; 11 bases are a match to TRBD2. Germline assignment: CDR1 DFQATT and CDR2 SNEGSKA (reference sequence). V gave up 6 bases and J gave up 6 bases; unmatched junction bases: 7. The CDR3 is 13 residues long. The CDR3 sequence is CSAKPSGRREQYF. CDR3 nucleotide sequence: TGCAGTGCGAAGCCTAGCGGGAGGCGCGAGCAGTACTTC.

This clonotype was counted between two and nine times. The chain couples TRBV10-3 to TRBJ2-1; the D gene is possibly TRBD2 (5 bases). The V gene's germline CDR1 is ENHRY and CDR2 SYGVKD. Trimming cost V 3 bases and J 4 bases, with 10 bases left between them. The CDR3 is made up of 14 amino acids. The CDR3 spells CAISDYGGYNEQFF. The CDR3, as DNA: TGTGCCATCAGTGATTACGGCGGGTACAATGAGCAGTTCTTC.

CDR3 region: CSPGRGETQYF. For the CDR3, the DNA is TGCAGCCCCGGCAGGGGAGAGACCCAGTACTTC. The chain has TRBV20-1 and TRBJ2-5, with D possibly matching TRBD1 (6 bases). Looked up from germline, CDR1 is DFQATT and CDR2 is SNEGSKA (reference sequence). This CDR3 has 11 residues.

V is TRBV2 and J is TRBJ2-2, with TRBD2 identical over 9 bases. Looked up from germline, CDR1 is SNHLY and CDR2 is FYNNEI. V was pared by 6 bases and J by 4 bases, with 9 bases of the junction left unmatched. The CDR3 sequence is 16 residues long. This CDR3 reads CASRMNSGRSTGELFF. The CDR3 coding sequence is TGTGCCAGCAGGATGAATAGCGGGAGAAGCACCGGGGAGCTGTTTTTT.

The chain combines TRBV20-1 with TRBJ1-1, with D uncertain. The V end lost 6 bases, the J end lost 0 bases, and 14 bases lay between the germline ends. The germline V gene encodes CDR1 DFQATT and CDR2 SNEGSKA (reference sequence). There are 14 residues in the CDR3. The CDR3 sequence is CSAKQGLMNTEAFF. CDR3 bases: TGCAGTGCAAAGCAAGGACTGATGAACACTGAAGCTTTCTTT.

This clonotype showed up just a few times. The chain has TRBV10-3 and TRBJ2-7; TRBD2 aligns across 7 bases. J gave up 0 bases and V 11 bases, and 4 bases lay outside the gene matches. CDR1 and CDR2 (germline): ENHRY, SYGVKD. CDR3 size: 12 residues. The CDR3: CACGGSSYEQYF. CDR3 bases: TGTGCCTGCGGGGGAAGCTCCTACGAGCAGTACTTC.

This clonotype was counted a few times. The chain employs TRBV28 and TRBJ2-4; D might be TRBD1 (6 bases). Germline V gives CDR1 MDHEN, CDR2 SYDVKM. Trimming removed 3 bases at V and 6 bases at J, with 15 bases between. The CDR3 loop spans 15 amino acids. CDR3 DNA sequence: TGTGCCAGCAGTTTGGTCACCTCAGGGGTAAACATTCAGTACTTC. Its translation: CASSLVTSGVNIQYF.

This clonotype was found a few times. The V call is TRBV5-1, the J call TRBJ2-5, with D tentatively TRBD1 (5 bases). Trimming took off 1 base at V and 4 bases at J, with 11 bases between the two ends. The CDR3 is made up of 14 amino acids. In germline, CDR1 is SGHRS, CDR2 YFSETQ. The CDR3 DNA is TGCGCCAGCAGCTTGCTAGGGGTAGGAGAGACCCAGTACTTC. It specifies CASSLLGVGETQYF.

This clonotype was counted a few times. The rearrangement uses TRBV7-6 and TRBJ2-1; D not resolved. The germline CDR1 and CDR2 sequences are SGHVS and FNYEAQ. Trimming left V 1 base short and J 12 bases short, with 13 bases between. The CDR3 has 13 residues. The CDR3: CASSLEVTLGQFF. The DNA of the CDR3 is TGTGCCAGCAGCTTAGAAGTGACGCTTGGGCAGTTCTTC. The variable domain in full, with the rest retrieved from reference TRBV7-6 and TRBJ2-1, is GAGVSQSPRYKVTKRGQDVALRCDPISGHVSLYWYRQALGQGPEFLTYFNYEAQQDKSGLPNDRFSAERPEGSISTLTIQRTEQRDSAMYRCASSLEVTLGQFFGPGTRLTVL.

The chain couples TRBV5-4 to TRBJ2-3; 11 bases align to TRBD2. V lost 2 bases, J lost 6 bases, and 8 bases stayed unmatched. The CDR3 runs to 16 residues. CDR1 SGHNT and CDR2 YYREEE come from the germline V gene (reference sequence). CDR3 bases: TGTGCCAGCAGCTTAGAACTAGCGGGAGTAGGGGATACGCAGTATTTT. This encodes CASSLELAGVGDTQYF.

This clonotype was recorded a few times. V and J are TRBV5-1 and TRBJ2-3; possible D gene TRBD1, 5 bases. V was trimmed by 4 bases and J by 3 bases, leaving 12 bases between them. This CDR3 contains 14 residues. Germline assignment: CDR1 SGHRS and CDR2 YFSETQ. The CDR3 protein is CASSRATDTDTQYF. CDR3 nucleotides: TGCGCCAGCAGCAGGGCGACAGATACAGATACGCAGTATTTT. The whole variable domain, filled in from reference TRBV5-1 and TRBJ2-3, reads KAGVTQTPRYLIKTRGQQVTLSCSPISGHRSVSWYQQTPGQGLQFLFEYFSETQRNKGNFPGRFSGRQFSNSRSEMNVSTLELGDSALYLCASSRATDTDTQYFGPGTRLTVL.

The chain links TRBV29-1 to TRBJ2-2; TRBD2 matches at 9 bases. From germline, CDR1 is SQVTM and CDR2 ANQGSEA. Trimming took 5 bases from V and 5 from J; bases not matched to a gene: 9. This CDR3 spans 15 amino acids. The CDR3 region has the DNA TGCAGCGTTCAAGGCGCGGGGGGGAGGACCGGGGAGCTGTTTTTT. Amino acids: CSVQGAGGRTGELFF.

The genes are TRBV5-1 and TRBJ1-4; 9 nucleotides line up with TRBD1. The CDR3 is 14 residues long. V dropped 3 bases and J dropped 7; count of bases not matched to a gene: 4. CDR1 and CDR2 (germline): SGHRS, YFSETQ. The CDR3 here is CASSSLTGGEKLFF. DNA of the CDR3: TGCGCCAGCAGCTCACTGACAGGGGGTGAAAAACTGTTTTTT.

This clonotype has only a few counts. This chain joins TRBV5-1 and TRBJ2-3; 8 positions agree with TRBD1. The CDR3 totals 14 residues. Trimming removed 6 bases from V and 6 bases from J; junction bases left unmatched: 9. Per the germline V gene, CDR1 is SGHRS and CDR2 is YFSETQ. CDR3 loop: CASNYGTGRDTQYF. The DNA for the CDR3 is TGCGCCAGCAACTACGGGACAGGCAGGGATACGCAGTATTTT.